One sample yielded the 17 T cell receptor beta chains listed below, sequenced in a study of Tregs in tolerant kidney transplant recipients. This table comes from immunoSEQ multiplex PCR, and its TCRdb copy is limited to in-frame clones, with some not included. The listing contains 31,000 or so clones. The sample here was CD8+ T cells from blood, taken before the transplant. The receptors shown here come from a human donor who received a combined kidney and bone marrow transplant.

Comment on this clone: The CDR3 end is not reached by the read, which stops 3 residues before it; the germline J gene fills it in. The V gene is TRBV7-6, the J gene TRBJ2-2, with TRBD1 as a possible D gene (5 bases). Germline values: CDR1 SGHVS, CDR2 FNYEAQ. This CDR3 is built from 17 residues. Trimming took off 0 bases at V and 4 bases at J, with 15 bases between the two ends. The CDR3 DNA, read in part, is TGTGCCAGCAGCTTAGCGCCCCAGGGCTTAACCACCGGGGAG. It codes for CASSLAPQGLTTGE. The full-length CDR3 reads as CASSLAPQGLTTGELFF.

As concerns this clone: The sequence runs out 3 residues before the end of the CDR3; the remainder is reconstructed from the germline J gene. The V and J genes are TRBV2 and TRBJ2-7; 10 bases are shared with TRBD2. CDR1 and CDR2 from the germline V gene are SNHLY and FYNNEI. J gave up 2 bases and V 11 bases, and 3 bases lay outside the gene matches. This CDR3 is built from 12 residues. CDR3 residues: CAGGLATYEQYF. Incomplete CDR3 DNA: TGTGCCGGGGGACTAGCGACCTACGAG.

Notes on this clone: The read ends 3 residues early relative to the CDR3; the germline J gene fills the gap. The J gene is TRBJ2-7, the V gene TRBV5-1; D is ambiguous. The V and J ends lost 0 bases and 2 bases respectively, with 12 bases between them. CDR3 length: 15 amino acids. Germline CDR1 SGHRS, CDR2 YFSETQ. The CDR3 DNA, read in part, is TGCGCCAGCAGCTTGGAGGCTGAGAGTCCCTACGAG. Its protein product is CASSLEAESPYE. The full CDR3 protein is CASSLEAESPYEQYF.

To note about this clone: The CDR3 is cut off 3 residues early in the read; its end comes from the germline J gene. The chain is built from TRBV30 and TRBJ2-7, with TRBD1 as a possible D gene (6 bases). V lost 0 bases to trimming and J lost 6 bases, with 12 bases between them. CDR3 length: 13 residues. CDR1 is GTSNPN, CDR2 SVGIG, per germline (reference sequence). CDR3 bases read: TGTGCCTGGAGTGTACAATCAGGGGTCGAG. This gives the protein CAWSVQSGVE. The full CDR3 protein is CAWSVQSGVEQYF. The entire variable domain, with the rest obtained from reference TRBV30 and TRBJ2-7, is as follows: SQTIHQWPATLVQPVGSPLSLECTVEGTSNPNLYWYRQAAGRGLQLLFYSVGIGQISSEVPQNLSASRPQDRQFILSSKKLLLSDSGFYLCAWSVQSGVEQYFGPGTRLTVT.

This CDR3 reads CASSQGTKPSTDTQYF. The part of the CDR3 DNA that was read is TGTGCCAGCAGCCAAGGGACTAAACCTAGCACAGATACG. J is TRBJ2-3 and V is TRBV14; D might be TRBD2 (6 bases). The DNA ends 3 residues before the CDR3 does, and the rest of the CDR3 is filled in from the germline J gene. V lost 1 base and J lost 0, with 11 bases in between. CDR1 and CDR2 (germline): SGHDN, FVKESK. This CDR3 region has 16 residues.

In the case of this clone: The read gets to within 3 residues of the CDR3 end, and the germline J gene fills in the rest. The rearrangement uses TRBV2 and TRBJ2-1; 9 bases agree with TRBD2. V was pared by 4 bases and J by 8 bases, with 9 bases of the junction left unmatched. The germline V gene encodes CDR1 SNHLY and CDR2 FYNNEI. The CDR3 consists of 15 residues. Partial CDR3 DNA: TGTGCCAGCAGTGTGGGTAGCGGGAGCATTGATGAG. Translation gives CASSVGSGSIDE. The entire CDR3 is CASSVGSGSIDEQFF.

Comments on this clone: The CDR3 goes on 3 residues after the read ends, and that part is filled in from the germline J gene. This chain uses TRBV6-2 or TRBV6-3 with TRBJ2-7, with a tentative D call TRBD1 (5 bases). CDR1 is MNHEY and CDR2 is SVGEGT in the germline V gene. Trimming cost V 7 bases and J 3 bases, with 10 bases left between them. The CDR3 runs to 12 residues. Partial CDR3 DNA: TGTGCCAGCAAAGGGGCTAACTACGAG. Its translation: CASKGANYE. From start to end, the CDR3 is CASKGANYEQYF.

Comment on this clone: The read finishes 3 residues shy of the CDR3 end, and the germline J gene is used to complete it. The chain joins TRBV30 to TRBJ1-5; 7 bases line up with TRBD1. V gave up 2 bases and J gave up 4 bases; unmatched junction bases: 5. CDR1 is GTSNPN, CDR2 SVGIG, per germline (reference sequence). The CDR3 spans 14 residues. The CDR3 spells CAWSWDRGNQPQHF. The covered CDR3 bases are TGTGCCTGGAGTTGGGACAGAGGGAATCAGCCC.

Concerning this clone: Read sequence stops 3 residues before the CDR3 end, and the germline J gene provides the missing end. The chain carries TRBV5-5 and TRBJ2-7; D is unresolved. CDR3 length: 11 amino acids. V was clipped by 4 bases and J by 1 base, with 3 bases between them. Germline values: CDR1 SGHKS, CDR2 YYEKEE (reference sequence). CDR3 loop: CASSPSYEQYF. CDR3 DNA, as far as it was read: TGTGCCAGCAGCCCTTCCTACGAG.

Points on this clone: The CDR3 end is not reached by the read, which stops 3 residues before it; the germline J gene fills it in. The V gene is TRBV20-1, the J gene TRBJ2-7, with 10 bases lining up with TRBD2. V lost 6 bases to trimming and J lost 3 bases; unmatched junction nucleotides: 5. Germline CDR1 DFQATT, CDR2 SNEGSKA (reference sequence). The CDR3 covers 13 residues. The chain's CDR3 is CSAAGTSDYEQYF. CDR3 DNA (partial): TGCAGTGCCGCGGGGACTAGCGACTACGAG.

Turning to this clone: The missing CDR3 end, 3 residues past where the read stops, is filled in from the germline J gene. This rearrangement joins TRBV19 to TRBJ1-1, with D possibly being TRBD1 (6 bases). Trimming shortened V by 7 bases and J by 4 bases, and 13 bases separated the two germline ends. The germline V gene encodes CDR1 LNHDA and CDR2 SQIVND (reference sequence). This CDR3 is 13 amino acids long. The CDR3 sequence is CASMVDSTTEAFF. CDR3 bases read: TGTGCCAGTATGGTGGACAGTACCACTGAA.

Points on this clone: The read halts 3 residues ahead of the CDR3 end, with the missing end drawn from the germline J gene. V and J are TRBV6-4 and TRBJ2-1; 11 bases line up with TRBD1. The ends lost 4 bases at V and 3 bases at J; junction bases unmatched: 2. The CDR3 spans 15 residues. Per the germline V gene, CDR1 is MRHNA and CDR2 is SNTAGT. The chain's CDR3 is CASSAGTGGYNEQFF. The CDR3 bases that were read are TGTGCCAGCAGTGCTGGGACAGGGGGCTACAATGAG.

This chain's CDR3 is CASSGGTGAYEQYF. The CDR3 DNA, read in part, is TGTGCCAGCAGCGGGGGGACAGGGGCCTACGAG. This chain links TRBV5-5 with TRBJ2-7; 10 bases align to TRBD1. Read data end 3 residues before the CDR3 end; the end is taken from the germline J gene. V dropped 4 bases and J dropped 2; count of bases not matched to a gene: 3. From germline, CDR1 is SGHKS and CDR2 YYEKEE (reference sequence). CDR3 length: 14 residues.

The CDR3 is CASSIQAGGPYEQYF. Incomplete CDR3 DNA: TGTGCCAGTAGTATACAAGCGGGAGGCCCCTACGAG. V usage is TRBV19 and J usage is TRBJ2-7; 9 bases are shared with TRBD2. The read ends 3 residues before the CDR3 terminus; that terminus is restored from the germline J gene. The CDR3 runs 15 residues. Trimming cost V 2 bases and J 2 bases; bases outside gene matches: 4. CDR1 and CDR2 (germline): LNHDA, SQIVND (reference sequence).

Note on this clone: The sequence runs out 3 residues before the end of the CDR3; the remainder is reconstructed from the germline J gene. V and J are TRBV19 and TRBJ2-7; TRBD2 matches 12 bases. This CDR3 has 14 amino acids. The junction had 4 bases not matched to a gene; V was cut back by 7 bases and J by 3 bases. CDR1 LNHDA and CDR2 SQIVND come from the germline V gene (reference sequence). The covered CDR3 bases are TGTGCCAGTACCCCGACTAGCGGGAGCTACGAG. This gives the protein CASTPTSGSYE. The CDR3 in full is CASTPTSGSYEQYF.

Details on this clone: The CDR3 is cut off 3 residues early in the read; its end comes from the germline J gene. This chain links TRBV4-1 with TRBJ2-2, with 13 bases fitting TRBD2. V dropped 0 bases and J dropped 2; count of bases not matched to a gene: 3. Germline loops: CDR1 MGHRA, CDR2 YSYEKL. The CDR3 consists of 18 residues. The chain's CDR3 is CASSQDGTSGINTGELFF. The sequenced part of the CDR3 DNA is TGCGCCAGCAGCCAAGATGGGACTAGCGGGATTAACACCGGGGAG.

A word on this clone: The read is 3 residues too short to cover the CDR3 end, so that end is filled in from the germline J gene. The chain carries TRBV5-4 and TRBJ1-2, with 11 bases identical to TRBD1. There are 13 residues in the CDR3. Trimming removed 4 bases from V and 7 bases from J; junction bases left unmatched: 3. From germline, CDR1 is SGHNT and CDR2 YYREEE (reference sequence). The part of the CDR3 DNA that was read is TGTGCCAGCAGCAAAGGGACAGGGGGTGGC. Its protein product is CASSKGTGGG. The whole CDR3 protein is CASSKGTGGGYTF.